Below, 25 T cell receptor beta chains from the same sample are listed, as sequenced in a study of a mutant IDH1 vaccine in newly diagnosed glioma. Antigen specificity for these receptors is unknown. The time point here: week 11, during vaccination. In every dose of vaccine, 300 ug of mutant IDH1 20-mer peptide was given alongside topical imiquimod. Generated by immunoSEQ multiplex PCR, the TCRdb table keeps only in-frame clones and is missing some. Of 30,000 to 40,000 clones in the sample, about 83% were seen once. Here the sequenced sample was PBMCs, taken from a glioma patient whose treatment included an IDH1 peptide vaccine. The receptors derive from a man aged 40-49 years with glioma.

The V and J genes are TRBV28 and TRBJ1-1; D might be TRBD1 (5 bases). The CDR3 is 16 amino acids. Germline V gives CDR1 MDHEN, CDR2 SYDVKM. Trimming stripped 6 bases from V and 0 bases from J, with 17 bases between. The CDR3 sequence: CASRPYRIKLNTEAFF. The CDR3 bases are TGTGCCAGCAGGCCTTACAGGATAAAATTGAACACTGAAGCTTTCTTT.

The chain carries TRBV7-2 and TRBJ2-7; no clear D gene. The V and J ends lost 0 bases and 2 bases respectively, with 2 bases between them. The CDR3 extends over 12 amino acids. Germline lookup yields CDR1 SGHTA and CDR2 FQGNSA. Here the CDR3 DNA reads TGTGCCAGCAGCTTAGCACCCTACGAGCAGTACTTC. It encodes CASSLAPYEQYF.

The V call is TRBV11-2, the J call TRBJ2-7; 7 bases line up with TRBD2. After removal of 1 base from V and 6 bases from J, the junction contained 9 bases not matched to a gene. This CDR3 is built from 15 residues. Per germline, CDR1 SGHAT and CDR2 FQNNGV. Here the CDR3 DNA reads TGTGCCAGCAGCTTAGTATTGGCGGGAGTGGGCGAGCAGTACTTC. This gives the protein CASSLVLAGVGEQYF.

The chain uses TRBV7-9 and TRBJ1-2; D not certain. Germline assignment: CDR1 SEHNR and CDR2 FQNEAQ (reference sequence). CDR3 length: 12 amino acids. Between the trimmed V and J ends, which lost 1 base and 2 bases, there was a span of 2 bases. The CDR3 region has the DNA TGTGCCAGCAGCTTAGAGAACTATGGCTACACCTTC. Amino acids: CASSLENYGYTF.

The chain joins TRBV18 to TRBJ1-4; 8 bases are a match to TRBD1. With V trimmed by 1 base and J by 5 bases, 0 bases remained unmatched. CDR3 length: 14 amino acids. The germline V gene encodes CDR1 KGHSH and CDR2 LQKENI. CDR3 region: CASSPRQGNEKLFF. The CDR3 nucleotides are TGTGCCAGCTCACCACGACAGGGGAATGAAAAACTGTTTTTT.

Written as DNA, the CDR3 is TGTGCCAGCAGTGAATTCCCCGGGAACTCCTACGAGCAGTACTTC. Its translation is CASSEFPGNSYEQYF. The V call is TRBV6-1, the J call TRBJ2-7; D possibly corresponds to TRBD2 (5 bases). The CDR3 loop spans 15 amino acids. Per germline, CDR1 MNHNS and CDR2 SASEGT. V was trimmed by 2 bases and J by 0 bases, leaving 11 bases between them.

The chain combines TRBV5-1 with TRBJ2-1, with TRBD1 as a possible D gene (6 bases). The CDR3 is 12 amino acids. Trimming shortened V by 2 bases and J by 6 bases, and 6 bases separated the two germline ends. Per germline, CDR1 SGHRS and CDR2 YFSETQ. The CDR3 nucleotides read TGCGCCAGCAGCTTACAGGGCAATGAGCAGTTCTTC. Its translation: CASSLQGNEQFF.

The chain carries TRBV2 and TRBJ1-5; D perhaps matches TRBD1 (6 bases). Germline V gene lookup returns CDR1 SNHLY and CDR2 FYNNEI. The CDR3 is 12 residues long. V dropped 6 bases and J dropped 10 bases, with 13 bases sitting between them. The CDR3 sequence is CASSGDMSPQHF. The CDR3 coding sequence is TGTGCCAGCAGCGGGGACATGAGTCCCCAGCATTTT. The full variable domain, completed using reference TRBV2 and TRBJ1-5, is EPEVTQTPSHQVTQMGQEVILRCVPISNHLYFYWYRQILGQKVEFLVSFYNNEISEKSEIFDDQFSVERPDGSNFTLKIRSTKLEDSAMYFCASSGDMSPQHFGDGTRLSIL.

CDR3 coding DNA: TGTGCCAGCAGCGGACTAGCGGGAATAGATACGCAGTATTTT. Its translation is CASSGLAGIDTQYF. The V gene is TRBV5-4, the J gene TRBJ2-3, with 12 bases fitting TRBD2. The CDR3 extends over 14 amino acids. CDR1 is SGHNT, CDR2 YYREEE, per germline (reference sequence). V dropped 4 bases and J dropped 5; count of bases not matched to a gene: 2.

This chain joins TRBV21-1 and TRBJ2-1. TRBV21-1 is a pseudogene segment. CDR3 length: 16 amino acids. DNA of the CDR3: TGTGCCAGCAGCAAAGTAAGTAGGCAGACCGCGTCCGAGCAGTTCTTC. It is translated as CASSKVSRQTASEQFF.

The V and J genes are TRBV29-1 and TRBJ1-1; D uncertain. CDR1 is SQVTM and CDR2 is ANQGSEA in the germline V gene. This CDR3 contains 11 residues. The V and J ends lost 8 bases and 1 base respectively, with 8 bases between them. CDR3 protein: CSTGRNTEAFF. CDR3 DNA: TGCAGCACCGGACGGAACACTGAAGCTTTCTTT.

V and J are TRBV4-2 and TRBJ2-7; D possibly corresponds to TRBD2 (5 bases). Germline V gives CDR1 LGHNA, CDR2 YNFKEQ. The ends were cut back, 4 bases at V and 3 bases at J, with 13 bases in the middle. This CDR3 region has 14 residues. CDR3 loop: CASSPRGRSYEQYF. CDR3 sequence (DNA): TGTGCCAGCAGCCCCCGAGGGAGAAGCTACGAGCAGTACTTC.

Turning to this clone: Germline and junction disagree at one end, which may indicate a read error. This chain uses TRBV28 with TRBJ2-1, with D perhaps assigned TRBD1 or TRBD2 (5 bases each). Germline CDR1 and CDR2: MDHEN and SYDVKM. The CDR3 contains 12 residues. CDR3 protein: CASTWGYTEQFF. CDR3 DNA: TGTGCCAGCACCTGGGGGTACACTGAGCAGTTCTTC.

This clone was counted a few times. The chain has TRBV10-3 and TRBJ1-5, with 11 bases lining up with TRBD1. The CDR3 consists of 15 residues. V lost 8 bases to trimming and J lost 1 base; unmatched junction nucleotides: 4. CDR1 and CDR2 from the germline V gene are ENHRY and SYGVKD. Here the CDR3 DNA reads TGTGCCATCGGGACAGGGGGAAACAGCAATCAGCCCCAGCATTTT. Its translation: CAIGTGGNSNQPQHF.

Remarks on this clone: A junction end diverges from the germline sequence, so it may reflect a read error. The chain has TRBV19 and TRBJ1-2, with 7 bases identical to TRBD1. CDR3 length: 10 residues. The germline V gene has CDR1 LNHDA and CDR2 SQIVND (reference sequence). The CDR3 DNA reads TGTGCCAGTATTCGGACAGGCCGTGACTTC. Translating it yields CASIRTGRDF.

The chain couples TRBV6-1 to TRBJ2-7; 9 nucleotides align to TRBD2. Trimming removed 10 bases from V and 6 bases from J; junction bases left unmatched: 7. CDR1 and CDR2 (germline): MNHNS, SASEGT. This CDR3 region has 12 residues. The CDR3 DNA reads TGTGCCAACGGACTAGCGAGAGGCGAGCAGTACTTC. Protein sequence: CANGLARGEQYF.

The J gene is TRBJ2-7, the V gene TRBV7-2; 11 bases agree with TRBD2. Germline CDR1 reads SGHTA; CDR2 reads FQGNSA. The CDR3 has 15 residues. J was trimmed by 2 bases and V by 4 bases; bases with no gene match: 4. CDR3 region: CASSSVAGGAYEQYF. CDR3 in DNA: TGTGCCAGCAGCTCAGTAGCGGGAGGGGCCTACGAGCAGTACTTC.

This clone was picked up one time. The rearrangement links TRBV27 to TRBJ2-7; D gene uncertain. Germline CDR1 reads MNHEY; CDR2 reads SMNVEV (reference sequence). The CDR3 length is 14 residues. The V end was cut by 2 bases, the J end by 2 bases, with 10 bases between. The CDR3: CASSLGQLPYEQYF. The CDR3 DNA reads TGTGCCAGCAGTTTAGGCCAGCTGCCCTACGAGCAGTACTTC.

The genes are TRBV6-5 and TRBJ2-1, with 9 bases lining up with TRBD2. Germline CDR1 reads MNHEY; CDR2 reads SVGAGI. This CDR3 spans 13 amino acids. The CDR3 sequence: CATSGRSYNEQFF. In nucleotides, the CDR3 is TGTGCTACGAGCGGGAGGAGCTACAATGAGCAGTTCTTC.

The chain combines TRBV9 with TRBJ1-1; D is uncertain. Trimming shortened V by 4 bases and J by 7 bases, and 14 bases separated the two germline ends. CDR1 SGDLS and CDR2 YYNGEE come from the germline V gene. This CDR3 is 13 amino acids long. CDR3 loop: CASSLTLEGEAFF. The CDR3 DNA reads TGTGCCAGCAGCCTAACCCTTGAGGGTGAAGCTTTCTTT.

The chain carries TRBV5-1 and TRBJ2-5; 8 bases agree with TRBD2. The CDR3 totals 14 residues. Germline assignment: CDR1 SGHRS and CDR2 YFSETQ. V was pared by 0 bases and J by 5 bases, with 3 bases of the junction left unmatched. The CDR3 DNA reads as TGCGCCAGCAGCTTGGGCGGCGGGAGGGAGACCCAGTACTTC. It is translated as CASSLGGGRETQYF.

V usage is TRBV6-5 and J usage is TRBJ1-5; unclear D gene. V lost 5 bases, J lost 5 bases, and 13 bases lay in between. Looked up from germline, CDR1 is MNHEY and CDR2 is SVGAGI. The CDR3 covers 14 residues. CDR3 DNA sequence: TGTGCCAGCAGTCGCCTCAGAGACGATCAGCCCCAGCATTTT. It encodes CASSRLRDDQPQHF.

In regard to this clone: The junction departs from germline at one end; a sequencing error may be responsible. The chain couples TRBV4-2 to TRBJ2-7, with D unclear. The CDR3 length is 13 residues. The germline V gene has CDR1 LGHNA and CDR2 YNFKEQ. This CDR3 is CASSQEFSHEQYF. CDR3 coding DNA: TGTGCCAGCAGCCAAGAATTCTCCCACGAGCAGTACTTC.

This chain joins TRBV9 and TRBJ2-1; no clear D gene. With 0 bases removed from V and 9 bases from J, the gap between germline ends came to 7 bases. From germline, CDR1 is SGDLS and CDR2 YYNGEE. This CDR3 region has 12 residues. In nucleotides, the CDR3 is TGTGCCAGCAGCGTAGAGGTAGGTGAGCAGTTCTTC. Its translation: CASSVEVGEQFF.

This clone turned up a few times. The chain is built from TRBV7-2 and TRBJ1-1; 8 bases match TRBD1. The CDR3 has 14 residues. V was clipped by 1 base and J by 4 bases; unmatched bases: 2. Germline V CDR1 and CDR2: SGHTA, FQGNSA. The CDR3 DNA reads as TGTGCCAGCAGCTTAGGACAGGGGTTCACTGAAGCTTTCTTT. Its protein is CASSLGQGFTEAFF.